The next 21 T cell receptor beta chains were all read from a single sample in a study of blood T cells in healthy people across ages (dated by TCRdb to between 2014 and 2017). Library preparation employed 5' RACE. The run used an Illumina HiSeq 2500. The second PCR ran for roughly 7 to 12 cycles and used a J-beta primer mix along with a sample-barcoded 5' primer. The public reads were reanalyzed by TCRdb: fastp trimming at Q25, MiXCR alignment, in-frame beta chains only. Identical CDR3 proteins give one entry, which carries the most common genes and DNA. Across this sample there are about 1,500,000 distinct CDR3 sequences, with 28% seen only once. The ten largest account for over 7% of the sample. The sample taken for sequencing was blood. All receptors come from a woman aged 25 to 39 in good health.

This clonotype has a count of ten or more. Here the CDR3 reads CSVDRGDEQFF. CDR3 bases: TGCAGCGTCGACAGGGGGGATGAGCAGTTCTTC. The rearrangement uses TRBV29-1 and TRBJ2-1, with 9 bases that match TRBD1. Germline trimming cut 6 bases from V and 8 bases from J; bases unmatched to any gene: 2. The CDR3 extends over 11 amino acids. The V gene's germline CDR1 is SQVTM and CDR2 ANQGSEA.

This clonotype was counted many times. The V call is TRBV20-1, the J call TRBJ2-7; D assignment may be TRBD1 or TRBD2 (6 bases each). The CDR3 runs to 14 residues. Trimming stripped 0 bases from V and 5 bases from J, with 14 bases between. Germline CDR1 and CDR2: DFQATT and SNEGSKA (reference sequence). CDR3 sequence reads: CSAREWGASDEQYF. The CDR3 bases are TGCAGTGCTAGAGAATGGGGGGCTAGCGACGAGCAGTACTTC.

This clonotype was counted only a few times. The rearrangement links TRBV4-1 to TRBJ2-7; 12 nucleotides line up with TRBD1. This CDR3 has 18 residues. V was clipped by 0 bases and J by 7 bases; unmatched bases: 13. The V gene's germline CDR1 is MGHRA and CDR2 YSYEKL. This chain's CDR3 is CASSQDPRGTGGPLEQYF. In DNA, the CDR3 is TGCGCCAGCAGCCAAGACCCTCGGGGGACAGGGGGCCCGCTGGAGCAGTACTTC.

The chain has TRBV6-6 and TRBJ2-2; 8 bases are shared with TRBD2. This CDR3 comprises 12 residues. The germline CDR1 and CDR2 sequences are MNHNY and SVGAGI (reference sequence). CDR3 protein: CAIERETGELFF. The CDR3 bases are TGTGCGATCGAGCGGGAGACCGGGGAGCTGTTTTTT.

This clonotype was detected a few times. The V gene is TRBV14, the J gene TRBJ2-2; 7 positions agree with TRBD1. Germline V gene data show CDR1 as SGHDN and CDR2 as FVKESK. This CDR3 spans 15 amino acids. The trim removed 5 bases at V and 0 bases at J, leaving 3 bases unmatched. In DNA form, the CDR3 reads TGTGCCAGCAGCAACGACAGGGCGAACACCGGGGAGCTGTTTTTT. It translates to CASSNDRANTGELFF. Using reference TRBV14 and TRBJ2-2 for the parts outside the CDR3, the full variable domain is EAGVTQFPSHSVIEKGQTVTLRCDPISGHDNLYWYRRVMGKEIKFLLHFVKESKQDESGMPNNRFLAERTGGTYSTLKVQPAELEDSGVYFCASSNDRANTGELFFGEGSRLTVL.

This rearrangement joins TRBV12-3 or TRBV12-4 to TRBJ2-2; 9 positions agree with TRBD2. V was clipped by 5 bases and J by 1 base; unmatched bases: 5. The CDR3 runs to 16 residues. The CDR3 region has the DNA TGTGCCAGCAGTCCCCGACTAGCGGTGAACACCGGGGAGCTGTTTTTT. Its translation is CASSPRLAVNTGELFF.

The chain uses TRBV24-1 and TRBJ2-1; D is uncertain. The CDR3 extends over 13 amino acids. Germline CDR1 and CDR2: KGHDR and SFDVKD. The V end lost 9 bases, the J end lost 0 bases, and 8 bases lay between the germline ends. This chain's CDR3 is CATGVVSYNEQFF. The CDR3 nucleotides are TGTGCCACCGGGGTGGTCTCCTACAATGAGCAGTTCTTC.

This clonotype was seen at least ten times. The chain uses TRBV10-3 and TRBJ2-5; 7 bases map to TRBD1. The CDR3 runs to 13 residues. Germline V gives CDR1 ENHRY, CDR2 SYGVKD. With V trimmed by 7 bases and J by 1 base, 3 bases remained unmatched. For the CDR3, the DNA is TGTGCCATCACCAGGGACAGCCAAGAGACCCAGTACTTC. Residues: CAITRDSQETQYF.

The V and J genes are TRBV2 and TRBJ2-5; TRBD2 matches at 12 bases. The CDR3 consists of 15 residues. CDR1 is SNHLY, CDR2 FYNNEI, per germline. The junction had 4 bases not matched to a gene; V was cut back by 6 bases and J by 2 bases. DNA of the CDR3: TGTGCCAGCAGAGCCGGGACTAGCGGGCAAGAGACCCAGTACTTC. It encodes CASRAGTSGQETQYF.

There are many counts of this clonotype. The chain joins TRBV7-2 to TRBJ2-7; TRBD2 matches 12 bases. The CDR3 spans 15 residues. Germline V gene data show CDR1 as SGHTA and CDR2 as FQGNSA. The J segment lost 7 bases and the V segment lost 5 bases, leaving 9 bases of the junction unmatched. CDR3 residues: CASSPRLAGVEEQYF. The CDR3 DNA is TGTGCCAGCAGCCCTAGACTAGCGGGAGTCGAAGAGCAGTACTTC.

CDR3 bases: TGTGCCAGCAGTCCTCTGGGCCGGTGGGATACGCAGTATTTT. The encoded protein is CASSPLGRWDTQYF. The chain employs TRBV7-3 and TRBJ2-3; D is ambiguous. This CDR3 contains 14 residues. CDR1 and CDR2 from the germline V gene are SGHTA and FQGTGA. Trimming took 6 bases from V and 6 from J, leaving 16 bases between them.

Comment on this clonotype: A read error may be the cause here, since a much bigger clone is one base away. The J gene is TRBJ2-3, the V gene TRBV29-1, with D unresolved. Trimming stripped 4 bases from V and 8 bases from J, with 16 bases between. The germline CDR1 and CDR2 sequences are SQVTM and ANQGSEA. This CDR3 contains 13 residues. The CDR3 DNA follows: TGCAGCGTTGGTAGTCCGGAATGTGTTACGCAGTATTTT. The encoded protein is CSVGSPECVTQYF.

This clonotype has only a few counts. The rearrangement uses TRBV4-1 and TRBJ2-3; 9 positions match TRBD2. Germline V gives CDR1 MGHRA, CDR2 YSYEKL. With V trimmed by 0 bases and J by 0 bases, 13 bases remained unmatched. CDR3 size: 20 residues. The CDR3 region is CASSQESRFGLAGSTDTQYF. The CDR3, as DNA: TGCGCCAGCAGCCAAGAGTCCAGGTTTGGGCTAGCGGGGAGCACAGATACGCAGTATTTT.

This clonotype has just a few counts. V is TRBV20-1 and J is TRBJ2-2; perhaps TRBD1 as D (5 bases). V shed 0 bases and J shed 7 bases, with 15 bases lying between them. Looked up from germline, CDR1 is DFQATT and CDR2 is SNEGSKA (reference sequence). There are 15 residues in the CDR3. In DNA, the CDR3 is TGCAGTGCTAGAGATGCCCAGGGTCAGGTCGGGGAGCTGTTTTTT. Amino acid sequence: CSARDAQGQVGELFF.

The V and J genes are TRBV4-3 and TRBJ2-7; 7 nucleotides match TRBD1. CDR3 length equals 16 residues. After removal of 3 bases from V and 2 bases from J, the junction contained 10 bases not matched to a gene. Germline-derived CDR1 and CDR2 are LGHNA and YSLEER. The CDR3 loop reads CASSHPSGGQAYEQYF. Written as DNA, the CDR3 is TGCGCCAGCAGCCATCCCTCTGGAGGACAGGCCTACGAGCAGTACTTC.

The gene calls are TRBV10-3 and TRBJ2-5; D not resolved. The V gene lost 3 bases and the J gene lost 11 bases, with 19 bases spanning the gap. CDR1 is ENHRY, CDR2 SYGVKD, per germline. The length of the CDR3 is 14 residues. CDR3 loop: CAISETTRRYGQYF. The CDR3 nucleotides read TGTGCCATCAGTGAAACAACAAGACGCTACGGGCAGTACTTC.

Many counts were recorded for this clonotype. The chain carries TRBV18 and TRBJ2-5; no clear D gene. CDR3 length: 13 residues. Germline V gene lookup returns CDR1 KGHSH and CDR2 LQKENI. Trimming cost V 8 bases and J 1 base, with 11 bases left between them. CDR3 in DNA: TGTGCCAGCAGCCCCAGCAGCCAAGAGACCCAGTACTTC. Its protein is CASSPSSQETQYF.

The CDR3 nucleotides are TGCAGTGCTTGTGACGGAGCGCAAGAGACCCAGTACTTC. Translated: CSACDGAQETQYF. V gene TRBV20-1 combines with J gene TRBJ2-5, with D unclear. V was trimmed by 5 bases and J by 2 bases, leaving 12 bases between them. CDR3 size: 13 residues. Germline V CDR1 and CDR2: DFQATT, SNEGSKA (reference sequence).

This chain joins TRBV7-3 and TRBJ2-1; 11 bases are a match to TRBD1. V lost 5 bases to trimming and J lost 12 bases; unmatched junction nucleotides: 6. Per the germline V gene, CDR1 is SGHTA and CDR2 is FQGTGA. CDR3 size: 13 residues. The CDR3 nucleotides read TGTGCCAGCAGCACCGGGACAGGGGGGTCGCAGTTCTTC. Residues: CASSTGTGGSQFF.

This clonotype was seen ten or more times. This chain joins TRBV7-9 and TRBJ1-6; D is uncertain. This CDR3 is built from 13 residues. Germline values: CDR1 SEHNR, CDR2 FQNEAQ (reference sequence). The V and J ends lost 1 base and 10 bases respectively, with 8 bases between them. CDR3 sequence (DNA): TGTGCCAGCAGCTTAGGGTTACAATCACCCCTCCACTTT. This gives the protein CASSLGLQSPLHF.

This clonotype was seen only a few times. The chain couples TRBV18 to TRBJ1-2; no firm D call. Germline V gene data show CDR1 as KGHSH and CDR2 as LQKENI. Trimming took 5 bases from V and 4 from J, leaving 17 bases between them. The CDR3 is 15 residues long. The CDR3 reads CASSERTSGLYGYTF. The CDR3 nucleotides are TGTGCCAGCTCAGAGAGGACCTCGGGTCTCTATGGCTACACCTTC.